The source of this T cell receptor beta chain is a study of cytomegalovirus exposure and HLA in healthy donors. Study-wide results and limits: In a later analysis, HLA-associated TCR beta chains were more clonally expanded than equally common others. With DRB1 most and HLA-C fewest, TCR association rates differed between HLA loci in a later analysis. Altogether, 170 or so TCR beta chains were recorded as cytomegalovirus-associated.

Primers: 60 Vbeta forward and 13 Jbeta reverse. Methods used by the authors: A later analysis counted around 74 million unique TCR beta chains, some 10 million shared. Repertoires were generated with immunoSEQ multiplex PCR, while TCRdb's copy carries only in-frame clones and drops some. For V, J and clone size, that table is used; D and trimming come from the DNA. Of 85,000 to 100,000 clones in the sample, roughly 80% were seen once. The trim removed 1 base at V and 7 bases at J, leaving 8 bases unmatched. This CDR3 contains 15 residues. CDR1 is SGHAT, CDR2 FQNNGV, per germline. This clone has just one count. Its antigen is not known.

The TCR was taken from a girl aged 2-10 years in good health and CMV-seropositive. The sequenced sample consisted of PBMCs. The chain uses TRBV11-2 and TRBJ2-7, with 9 positions matching TRBD1. In DNA, the CDR3 is TGTGCCAGCAGCTTAGCCCTATTGGGACAGGGTGAGCAGTACTTC. Amino acids: CASSLALLGQGEQYF. The whole variable domain, remainder taken from reference TRBV11-2 and TRBJ2-7, is EAGVAQSPRYKIIEKRQSVAFWCNPISGHATLYWYQQILGQGPKLLIQFQNNGVVDDSQLPKDRFSAERLKGVDSTLKIQPAKLEDSAVYLCASSLALLGQGEQYFGPGTRLTVT.